A selection of T cell receptor beta chains follows, all from one sample in a study of memory CD4+ T cells and cytomegalovirus serostatus. The protocol was immunoSEQ multiplex PCR, while the TCRdb copy is restricted to in-frame clones and leaves out a portion. The sample includes fewer than 40,000 clones, about 80% of them seen just once. Sequences were obtained from memory CD4+ T cells from blood. These receptors were taken from an adult in good health and CMV-seropositive. The conserved cysteine and the conserved F or W are not part of the CDR3 here.

TRBV6-4,TRBJ2-5,15,ASRRPTRGLGEETQY
TRBV15,TRBJ2-7,11,ATSHGDSYEQY
TRBV7-7,TRBJ2-5,12,ASSPAGREETQY
TRBV7-2,TRBJ1-3,14,ASSYRQPTSGNTIY
TRBV7-2,TRBJ2-5,14,ASSLALAGVSETQY
TRBV4-2,TRBJ2-3,13,ASSPGQGAADTQY
TRBV23-1,TRBJ2-2,15,ASSQSWGRPWAGELF
TRBV5-4,TRBJ2-2,14,ASSLGQGASTGELF
TRBV4-2,TRBJ2-7,9,ASSHSYEQY
TRBV5-1,TRBJ2-5,14,ASSLQTRRGGETQY
TRBV19,TRBJ1-5,12,ASSPIGSNQPQH
TRBV6-1,TRBJ1-1,13,ASSLQVVGTSGAF
TRBV19,TRBJ1-5,15,ASRRDRVEAGAQPQH
TRBV18,TRBJ1-1,14,ASSPPLGLRNTEAF
TRBV5-5,TRBJ2-5,14,ASSLLGTGAVETQY
TRBV5-6,TRBJ2-7,13,ASRYRDRSLYEQY
TRBV28,TRBJ1-2,11,ASSSDRAGGYT
TRBV7-2,TRBJ2-5,10,ASSLDQETQY
TRBV4-1,TRBJ1-2,12,ASSPTVGPYGYT
TRBV5-5,TRBJ2-3,12,ASRSSVSTDTQY
TRBV7-9,TRBJ1-2,12,ASSLPGRNYGYT
TRBV4-3,TRBJ2-7,14,ASSQEPGGRGNEQY
TRBV6-5,TRBJ2-7,11,ASRNPPRDEQY
TRBV29-1,TRBJ1-1,10,SVERDSTEAF
TRBV6-5,TRBJ2-7,12,ASRYLGQGHEQY
TRBV11-2,TRBJ2-2,14,ASSYSGTINTGELF
TRBV5-4,TRBJ1-2,13,ASSSHKLANYGYT
TRBV4-2,TRBJ1-1,15,ASSQDLRGEGNTEAF